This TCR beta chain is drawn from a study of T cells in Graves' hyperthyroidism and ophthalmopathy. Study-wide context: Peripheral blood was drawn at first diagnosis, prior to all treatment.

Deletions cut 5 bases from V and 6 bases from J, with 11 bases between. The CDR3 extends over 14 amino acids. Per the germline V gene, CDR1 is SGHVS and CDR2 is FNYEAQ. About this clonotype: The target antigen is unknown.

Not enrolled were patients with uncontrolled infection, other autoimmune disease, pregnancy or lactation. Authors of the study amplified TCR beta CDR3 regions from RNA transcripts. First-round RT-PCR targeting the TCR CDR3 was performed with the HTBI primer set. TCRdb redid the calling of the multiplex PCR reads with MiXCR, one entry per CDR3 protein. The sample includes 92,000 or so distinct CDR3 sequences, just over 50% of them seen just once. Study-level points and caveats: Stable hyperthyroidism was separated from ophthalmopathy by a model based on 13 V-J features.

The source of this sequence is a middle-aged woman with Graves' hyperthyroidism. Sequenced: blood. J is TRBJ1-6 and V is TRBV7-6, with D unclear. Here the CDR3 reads CASSPSAINSPLHF. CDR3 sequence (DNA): TGTGCCAGCAGCCCGTCGGCTATTAATTCACCCCTCCACTTT.